Here is one T cell receptor beta chain with its context. These data are taken from a study of T cell responses to AZD1222 COVID-19 vaccine. Data came from immunoSEQ multiplex PCR; TCRdb stores just in-frame clones and leaves some out. The table lists 100,000 to 150,000 clones, 75% to 90% of them singletons. The J segment lost 4 bases and the V segment lost 6 bases, leaving 10 bases of the junction unmatched. CDR3 length equals 16 residues. In germline, CDR1 is ENHRY, CDR2 SYGVKD. The sequence was collected from an adult in good health. Specimen: peripheral blood, collected on day 0 of AZD1222 vaccination. The chain uses TRBV10-3 and TRBJ2-3, with 10 bases fitting TRBD2. The CDR3 nucleotides read TGTGCCATCAGCGGTCGAGCGGGGGGGCCTTCAGATACGCAGTATTTT. This encodes CAISGRAGGPSDTQYF.